Sequencing of this T cell receptor (beta chain) was carried out in a study of long-term antiretroviral therapy in people with HIV. Study findings and constraints: HIV repertoires spanned narrower CDR3 length ranges than controls.

Running of the v3.0 immunoSEQ assay took place at survey level. The repertoire was sequenced with immunoSEQ multiplex PCR; TCRdb's copy has only in-frame clones and lacks some. The repertoire holds about 28,000 clones, roughly 87% seen once, with roughly 0.94% in the top ten. The CDR3 has 16 residues. Trimming left V 0 bases short and J 0 bases short, with 12 bases between. Germline CDR1 and CDR2: LGHNA and YSLEER. A single count supports this clone. Its antigen is currently unknown. The TCR sequence derives from a man over 45 with HIV. The V and J genes are TRBV4-3 and TRBJ2-7; D call uncertain. The specimen comprised unsorted PBMCs, sampled 2 years after starting antiretroviral therapy. CDR3 amino acids: CASSQDSGAFSYEQYF. CDR3 DNA: TGCGCCAGCAGCCAAGATAGTGGCGCCTTCTCCTACGAGCAGTACTTC.